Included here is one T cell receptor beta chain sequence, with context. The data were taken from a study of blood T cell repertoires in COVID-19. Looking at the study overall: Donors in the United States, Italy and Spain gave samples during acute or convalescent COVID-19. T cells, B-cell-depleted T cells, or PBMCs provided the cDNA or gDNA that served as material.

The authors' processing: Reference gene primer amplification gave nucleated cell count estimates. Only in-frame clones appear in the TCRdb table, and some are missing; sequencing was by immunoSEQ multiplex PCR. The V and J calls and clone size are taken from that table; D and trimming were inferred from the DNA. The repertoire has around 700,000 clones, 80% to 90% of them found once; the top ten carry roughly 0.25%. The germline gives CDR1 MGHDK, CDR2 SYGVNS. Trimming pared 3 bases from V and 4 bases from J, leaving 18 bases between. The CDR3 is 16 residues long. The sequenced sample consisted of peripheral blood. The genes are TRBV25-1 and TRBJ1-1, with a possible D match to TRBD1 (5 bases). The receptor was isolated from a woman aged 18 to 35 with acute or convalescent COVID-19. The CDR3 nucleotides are TGTGCCAGCAGTGACCGATCTATTACAGGTGGCACTGAAGCTTTCTTT. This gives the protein CASSDRSITGGTEAFF.